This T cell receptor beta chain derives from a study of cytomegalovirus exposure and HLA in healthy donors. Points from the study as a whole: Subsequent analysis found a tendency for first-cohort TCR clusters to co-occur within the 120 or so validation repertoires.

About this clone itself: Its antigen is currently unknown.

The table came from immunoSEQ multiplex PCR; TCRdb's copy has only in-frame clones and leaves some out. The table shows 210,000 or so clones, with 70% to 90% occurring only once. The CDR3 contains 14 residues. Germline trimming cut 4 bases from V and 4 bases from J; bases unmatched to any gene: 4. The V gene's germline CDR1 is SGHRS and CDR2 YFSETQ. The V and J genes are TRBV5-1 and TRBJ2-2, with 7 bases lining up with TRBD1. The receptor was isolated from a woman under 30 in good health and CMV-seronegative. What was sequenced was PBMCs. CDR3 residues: CASSSQGVTGELFF. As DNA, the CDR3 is TGCGCCAGCAGCAGCCAGGGGGTCACCGGGGAGCTGTTTTTT.